The rows below give T cell receptor beta chains drawn from one sample of a study of blood T cell repertoires in COVID-19. Clones were read by immunoSEQ multiplex PCR, and TCRdb kept only the in-frame ones, dropping some. The sample has about 43,000 clones; about nine tenths are singletons. What was sequenced was peripheral blood. The receptor source for this set is a man in his 60s with active COVID-19. CDR3s include the opening cysteine and the closing phenylalanine or tryptophan. The D gene is left open where the match is weak. Not every row has a clone size; where given, it reads once, few, many or a size class.

cdr3_aa: CATSRDLGTSGGYVSYNEQFF; cdr3_nt: TGTGCCACCAGCAGAGATTTGGGGACTAGCGGGGGTTACGTCTCCTACAATGAGCAGTTCTTC; j_call: TRBJ2-1; cdr3_length: 21; d_call: TRBD2; v_call: TRBV15; clone_size: .
cdr3_aa: CASSPGGGANVLTF; cdr3_nt: TGTGCCAGCAGTCCCGGGGGAGGGGCCAACGTCCTGACTTTC; j_call: TRBJ2-6; cdr3_length: 14; d_call: .; v_call: TRBV6-4; clone_size: .
cdr3_aa: CASSPDPRGGIVESDTQYF; cdr3_nt: TGTGCCAGCAGCCCGGACCCCCGCGGGGGTATTGTTGAGTCAGATACGCAGTATTTT; j_call: TRBJ2-3; cdr3_length: 19; d_call: TRBD2; v_call: TRBV3-1/TRBV3-2; clone_size: medium-sized
cdr3_aa: CAWSVAGSYYGYTF; cdr3_nt: TGTGCCTGGAGTGTGGCAGGCTCTTACTATGGCTACACCTTC; j_call: TRBJ1-2; cdr3_length: 14; d_call: .; v_call: TRBV30; clone_size: few
cdr3_aa: CATSDPSSGRRNEQFF; cdr3_nt: TGTGCCACCAGTGACCCAAGTAGCGGGAGAAGGAATGAGCAGTTCTTC; j_call: TRBJ2-1; cdr3_length: 16; d_call: TRBD2; v_call: TRBV24-1; clone_size: .
cdr3_aa: CASSGPGPYNSPLHF; cdr3_nt: TGTGCCAGCAGCGGACCAGGGCCCTATAATTCACCCCTCCACTTT; j_call: TRBJ1-6; cdr3_length: 15; d_call: .; v_call: TRBV5-4; clone_size: once
cdr3_aa: CASSRGQASTDTQYF; cdr3_nt: TGTGCCAGCAGCCGTGGACAGGCCAGCACAGATACGCAGTATTTT; j_call: TRBJ2-3; cdr3_length: 15; d_call: TRBD1; v_call: TRBV5-4; clone_size: .
cdr3_aa: CASSQDWQASSGNTIYF; cdr3_nt: TGCGCCAGCAGCCAAGATTGGCAGGCGAGCTCTGGAAACACCATATATTTT; j_call: TRBJ1-3; cdr3_length: 17; d_call: .; v_call: TRBV4-3; clone_size: .
cdr3_aa: CASSVDTGEYNEQFF; cdr3_nt: TGTGCCAGCAGCGTAGACACAGGAGAATACAATGAGCAGTTCTTC; j_call: TRBJ2-1; cdr3_length: 15; d_call: .; v_call: TRBV9; clone_size: .
cdr3_aa: CASSPWTGETQYF; cdr3_nt: TGTGCCAGCAGCCCCTGGACTGGAGAGACCCAGTACTTC; j_call: TRBJ2-5; cdr3_length: 13; d_call: .; v_call: TRBV14; clone_size: .
cdr3_aa: CAGWTSEDNEQFF; cdr3_nt: TGTGCCGGATGGACTAGCGAGGACAATGAGCAGTTCTTC; j_call: TRBJ2-1; cdr3_length: 13; d_call: TRBD2; v_call: TRBV2; clone_size: .
cdr3_aa: CASSQDWGQVPEQYF; cdr3_nt: TGCGCCAGCAGCCAAGATTGGGGACAGGTCCCCGAGCAGTACTTC; j_call: TRBJ2-7; cdr3_length: 15; d_call: TRBD1; v_call: TRBV4-1; clone_size: .
cdr3_aa: CASSLEDSSYTEAFF; cdr3_nt: TGTGCCAGCAGCTTGGAGGACAGTTCGTACACTGAAGCTTTCTTT; j_call: TRBJ1-1; cdr3_length: 15; d_call: .; v_call: TRBV5-4; clone_size: .
cdr3_aa: CASSYSRGISYEQYF; cdr3_nt: TGTGCCAGCAGTTACTCGCGCGGGATCTCCTACGAGCAGTACTTC; j_call: TRBJ2-7; cdr3_length: 15; d_call: .; v_call: TRBV6-5; clone_size: .
cdr3_aa: CATSPPVETQYF; cdr3_nt: TGTGCCACCAGCCCCCCGGTGGAGACCCAGTACTTC; j_call: TRBJ2-5; cdr3_length: 12; d_call: .; v_call: TRBV15; clone_size: .
cdr3_aa: CASRPTLLAEGRNIQYF; cdr3_nt: TGTGCCAGCAGACCCACCCTTCTAGCGGAGGGGAGGAACATTCAGTACTTC; j_call: TRBJ2-4; cdr3_length: 17; d_call: TRBD2; v_call: TRBV2; clone_size: .
cdr3_aa: CASSDSLATITDTQYF; cdr3_nt: TGTGCCAGCAGTGACTCACTAGCGACCATCACAGATACGCAGTATTTT; j_call: TRBJ2-3; cdr3_length: 16; d_call: TRBD2; v_call: TRBV2; clone_size: .
cdr3_aa: CSVLGGGDEAFF; cdr3_nt: TGCAGCGTTTTAGGGGGGGGTGATGAAGCTTTCTTT; j_call: TRBJ1-1; cdr3_length: 12; d_call: .; v_call: TRBV29-1; clone_size: .
cdr3_aa: CASSPSPATNEKLFF; cdr3_nt: TGTGCCAGTAGTCCAAGCCCTGCAACTAATGAAAAACTGTTTTTT; j_call: TRBJ1-4; cdr3_length: 15; d_call: .; v_call: TRBV19; clone_size: .
cdr3_aa: CASVGLAGGTDTQYF; cdr3_nt: TGTGCCAGCGTCGGCCTGGCGGGGGGCACAGATACGCAGTATTTT; j_call: TRBJ2-3; cdr3_length: 15; d_call: TRBD2; v_call: TRBV11-2; clone_size: .
cdr3_aa: CASSLGAISNQPQHF; cdr3_nt: TGTGCCAGCAGCTTGGGGGCGATTAGCAATCAGCCCCAGCATTTT; j_call: TRBJ1-5; cdr3_length: 15; d_call: .; v_call: TRBV7-2; clone_size: .
cdr3_aa: CASSGPGQGGNQPQHF; cdr3_nt: TGTGCCAGCAGTGGACCGGGACAGGGGGGGAATCAGCCCCAGCATTTT; j_call: TRBJ1-5; cdr3_length: 16; d_call: TRBD1; v_call: TRBV6-6; clone_size: .
cdr3_aa: CAISESTRTGRNEQYF; cdr3_nt: TGTGCCATCAGTGAGTCGACGCGGACAGGGAGGAACGAGCAGTACTTC; j_call: TRBJ2-7; cdr3_length: 16; d_call: TRBD1; v_call: TRBV10-3; clone_size: .
cdr3_aa: CASTGTGSRYGYTF; cdr3_nt: TGTGCCAGCACCGGGACAGGGAGCAGGTACGGCTACACCTTC; j_call: TRBJ1-2; cdr3_length: 14; d_call: TRBD1; v_call: TRBV28; clone_size: once
cdr3_aa: CASSPSRVWTATDTQYF; cdr3_nt: TGTGCCAGCAGCCCCTCTAGGGTCTGGACAGCCACAGATACGCAGTATTTT; j_call: TRBJ2-3; cdr3_length: 17; d_call: .; v_call: TRBV9; clone_size: .
cdr3_aa: CASSTYDRGSDEQFF; cdr3_nt: TGTGCCAGCAGTACTTATGATCGGGGTTCCGATGAGCAGTTCTTC; j_call: TRBJ2-1; cdr3_length: 15; d_call: .; v_call: TRBV7-2; clone_size: .
cdr3_aa: CASSLFGTSRSYEQYF; cdr3_nt: TGTGCCAGCAGTTTATTTGGGACTAGCAGGTCCTACGAGCAGTACTTC; j_call: TRBJ2-7; cdr3_length: 16; d_call: TRBD2; v_call: TRBV28; clone_size: .
cdr3_aa: CASSESPTGRHEQYF; cdr3_nt: TGTGCCAGCAGTGAATCCCCGACAGGGCGGCACGAGCAGTACTTC; j_call: TRBJ2-7; cdr3_length: 15; d_call: TRBD1; v_call: TRBV6-1; clone_size: few
cdr3_aa: CASSIGSRGLGQPQHF; cdr3_nt: TGTGCCAGTAGTATAGGCAGCAGGGGGCTAGGTCAGCCCCAGCATTTT; j_call: TRBJ1-5; cdr3_length: 16; d_call: TRBD1; v_call: TRBV19; clone_size: .